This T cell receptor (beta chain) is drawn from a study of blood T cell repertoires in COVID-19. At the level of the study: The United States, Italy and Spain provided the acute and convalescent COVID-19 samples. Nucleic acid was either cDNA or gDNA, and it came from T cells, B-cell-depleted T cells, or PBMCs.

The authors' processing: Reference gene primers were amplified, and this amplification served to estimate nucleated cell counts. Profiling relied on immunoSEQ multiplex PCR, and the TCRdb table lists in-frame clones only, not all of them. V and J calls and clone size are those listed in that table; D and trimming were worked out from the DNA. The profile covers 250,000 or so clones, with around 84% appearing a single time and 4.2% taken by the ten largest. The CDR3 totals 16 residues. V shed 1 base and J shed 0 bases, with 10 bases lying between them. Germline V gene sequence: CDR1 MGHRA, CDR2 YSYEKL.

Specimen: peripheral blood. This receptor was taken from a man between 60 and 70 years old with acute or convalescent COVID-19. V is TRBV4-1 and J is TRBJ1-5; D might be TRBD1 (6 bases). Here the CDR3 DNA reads TGCGCCAGCAGCCAAGGCAGGGGTTTTAGCAATCAGCCCCAGCATTTT. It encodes CASSQGRGFSNQPQHF.